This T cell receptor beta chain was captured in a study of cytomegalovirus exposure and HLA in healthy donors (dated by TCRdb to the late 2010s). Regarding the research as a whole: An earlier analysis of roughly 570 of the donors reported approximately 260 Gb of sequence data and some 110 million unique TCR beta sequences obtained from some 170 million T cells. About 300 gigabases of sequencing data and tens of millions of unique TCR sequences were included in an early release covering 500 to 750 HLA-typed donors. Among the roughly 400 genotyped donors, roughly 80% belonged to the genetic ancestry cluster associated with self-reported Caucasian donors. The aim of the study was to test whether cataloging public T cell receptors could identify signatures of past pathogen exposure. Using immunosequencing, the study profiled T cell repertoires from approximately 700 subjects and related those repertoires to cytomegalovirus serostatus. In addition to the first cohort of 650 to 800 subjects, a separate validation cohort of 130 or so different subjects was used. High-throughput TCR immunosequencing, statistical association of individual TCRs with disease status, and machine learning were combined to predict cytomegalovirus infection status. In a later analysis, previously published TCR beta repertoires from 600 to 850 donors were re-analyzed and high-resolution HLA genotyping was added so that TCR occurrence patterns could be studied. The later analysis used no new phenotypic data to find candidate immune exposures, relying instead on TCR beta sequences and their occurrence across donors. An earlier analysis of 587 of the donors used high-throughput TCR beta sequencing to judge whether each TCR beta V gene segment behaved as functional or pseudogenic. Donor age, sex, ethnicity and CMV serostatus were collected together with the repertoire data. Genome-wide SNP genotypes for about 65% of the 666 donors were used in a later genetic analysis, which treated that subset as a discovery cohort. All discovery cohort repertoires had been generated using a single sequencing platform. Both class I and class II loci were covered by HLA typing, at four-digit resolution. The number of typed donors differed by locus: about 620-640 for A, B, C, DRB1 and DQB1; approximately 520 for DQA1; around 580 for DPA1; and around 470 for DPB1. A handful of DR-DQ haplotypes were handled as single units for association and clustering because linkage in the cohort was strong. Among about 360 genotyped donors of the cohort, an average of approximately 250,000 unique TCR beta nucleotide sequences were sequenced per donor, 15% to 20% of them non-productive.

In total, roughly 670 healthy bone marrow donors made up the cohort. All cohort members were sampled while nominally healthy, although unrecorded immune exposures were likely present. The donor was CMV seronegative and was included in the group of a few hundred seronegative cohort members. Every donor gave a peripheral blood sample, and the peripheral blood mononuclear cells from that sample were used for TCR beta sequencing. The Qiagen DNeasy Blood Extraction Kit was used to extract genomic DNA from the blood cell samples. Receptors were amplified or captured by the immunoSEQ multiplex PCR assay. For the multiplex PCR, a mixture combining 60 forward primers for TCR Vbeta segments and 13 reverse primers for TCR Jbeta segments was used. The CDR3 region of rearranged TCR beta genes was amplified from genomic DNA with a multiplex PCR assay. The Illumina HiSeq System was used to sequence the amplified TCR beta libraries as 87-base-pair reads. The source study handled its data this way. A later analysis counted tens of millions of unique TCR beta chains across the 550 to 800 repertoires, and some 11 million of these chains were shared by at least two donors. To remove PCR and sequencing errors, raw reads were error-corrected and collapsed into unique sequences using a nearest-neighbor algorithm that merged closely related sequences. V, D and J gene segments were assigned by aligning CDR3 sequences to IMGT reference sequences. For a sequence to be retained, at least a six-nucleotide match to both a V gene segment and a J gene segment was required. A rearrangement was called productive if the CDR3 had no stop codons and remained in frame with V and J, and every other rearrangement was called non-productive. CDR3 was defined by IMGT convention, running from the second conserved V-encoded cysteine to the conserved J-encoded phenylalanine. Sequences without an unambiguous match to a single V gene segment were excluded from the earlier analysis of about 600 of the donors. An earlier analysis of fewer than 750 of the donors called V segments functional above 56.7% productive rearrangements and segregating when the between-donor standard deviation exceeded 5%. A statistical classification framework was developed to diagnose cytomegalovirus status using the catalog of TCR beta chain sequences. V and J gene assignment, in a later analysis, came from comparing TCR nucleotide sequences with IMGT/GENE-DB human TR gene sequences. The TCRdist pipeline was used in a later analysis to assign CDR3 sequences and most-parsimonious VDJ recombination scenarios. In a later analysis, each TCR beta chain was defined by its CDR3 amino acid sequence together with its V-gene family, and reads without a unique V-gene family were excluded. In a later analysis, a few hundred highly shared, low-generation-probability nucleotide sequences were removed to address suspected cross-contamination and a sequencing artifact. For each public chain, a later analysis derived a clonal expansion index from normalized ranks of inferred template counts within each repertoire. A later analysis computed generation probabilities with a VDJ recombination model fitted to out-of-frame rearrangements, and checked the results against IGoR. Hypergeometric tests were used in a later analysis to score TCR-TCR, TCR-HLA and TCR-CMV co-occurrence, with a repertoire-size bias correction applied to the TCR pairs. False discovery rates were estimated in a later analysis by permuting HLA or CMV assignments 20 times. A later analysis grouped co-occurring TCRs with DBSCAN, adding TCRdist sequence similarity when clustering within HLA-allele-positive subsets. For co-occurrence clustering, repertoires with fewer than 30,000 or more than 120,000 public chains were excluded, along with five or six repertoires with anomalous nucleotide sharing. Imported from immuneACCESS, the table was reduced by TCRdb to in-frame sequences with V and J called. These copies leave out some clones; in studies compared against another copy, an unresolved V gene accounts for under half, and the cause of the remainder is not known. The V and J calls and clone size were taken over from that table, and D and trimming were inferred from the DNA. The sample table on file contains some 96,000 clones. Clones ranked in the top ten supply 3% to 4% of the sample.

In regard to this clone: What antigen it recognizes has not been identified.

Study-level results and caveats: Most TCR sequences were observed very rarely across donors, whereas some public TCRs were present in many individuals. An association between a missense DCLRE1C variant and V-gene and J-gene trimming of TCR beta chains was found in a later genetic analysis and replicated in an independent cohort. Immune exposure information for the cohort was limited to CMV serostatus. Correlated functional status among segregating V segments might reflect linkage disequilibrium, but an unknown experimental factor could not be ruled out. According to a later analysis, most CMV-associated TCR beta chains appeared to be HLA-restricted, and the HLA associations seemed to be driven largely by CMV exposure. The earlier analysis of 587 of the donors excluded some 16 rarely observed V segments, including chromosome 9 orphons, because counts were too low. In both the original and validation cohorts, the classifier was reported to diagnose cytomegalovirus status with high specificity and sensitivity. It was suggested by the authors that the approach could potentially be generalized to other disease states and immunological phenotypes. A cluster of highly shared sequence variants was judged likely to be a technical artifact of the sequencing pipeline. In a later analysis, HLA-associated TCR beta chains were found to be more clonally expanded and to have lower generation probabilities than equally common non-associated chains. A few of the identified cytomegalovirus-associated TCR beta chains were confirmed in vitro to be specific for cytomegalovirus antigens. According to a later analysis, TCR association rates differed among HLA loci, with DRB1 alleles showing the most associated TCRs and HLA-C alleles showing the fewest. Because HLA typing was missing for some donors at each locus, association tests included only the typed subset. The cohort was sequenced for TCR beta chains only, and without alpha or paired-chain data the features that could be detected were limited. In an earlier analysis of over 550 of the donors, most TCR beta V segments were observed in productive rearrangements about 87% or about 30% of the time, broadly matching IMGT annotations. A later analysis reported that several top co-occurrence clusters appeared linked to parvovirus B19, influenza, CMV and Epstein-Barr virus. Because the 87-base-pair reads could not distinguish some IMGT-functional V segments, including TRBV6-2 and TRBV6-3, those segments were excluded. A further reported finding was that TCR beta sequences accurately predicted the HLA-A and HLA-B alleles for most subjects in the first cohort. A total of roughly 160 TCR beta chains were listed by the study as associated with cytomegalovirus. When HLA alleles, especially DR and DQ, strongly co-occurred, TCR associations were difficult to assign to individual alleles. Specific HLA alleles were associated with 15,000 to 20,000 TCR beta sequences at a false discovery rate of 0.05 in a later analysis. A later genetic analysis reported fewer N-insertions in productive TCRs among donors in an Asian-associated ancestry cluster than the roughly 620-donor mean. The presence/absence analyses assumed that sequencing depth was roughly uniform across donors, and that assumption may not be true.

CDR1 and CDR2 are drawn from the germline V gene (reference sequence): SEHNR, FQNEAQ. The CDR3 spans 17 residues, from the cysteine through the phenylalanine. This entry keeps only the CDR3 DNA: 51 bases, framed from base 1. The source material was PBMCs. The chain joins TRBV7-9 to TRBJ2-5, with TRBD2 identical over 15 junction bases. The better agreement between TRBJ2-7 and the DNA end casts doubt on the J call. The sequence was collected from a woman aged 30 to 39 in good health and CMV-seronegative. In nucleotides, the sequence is TGTGCCAGCAGCCCGGGACTAGCGGGAGGAAGGAGCTACGAGCAGTACTTC. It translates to CASSPGLAGGRSYEQYF.